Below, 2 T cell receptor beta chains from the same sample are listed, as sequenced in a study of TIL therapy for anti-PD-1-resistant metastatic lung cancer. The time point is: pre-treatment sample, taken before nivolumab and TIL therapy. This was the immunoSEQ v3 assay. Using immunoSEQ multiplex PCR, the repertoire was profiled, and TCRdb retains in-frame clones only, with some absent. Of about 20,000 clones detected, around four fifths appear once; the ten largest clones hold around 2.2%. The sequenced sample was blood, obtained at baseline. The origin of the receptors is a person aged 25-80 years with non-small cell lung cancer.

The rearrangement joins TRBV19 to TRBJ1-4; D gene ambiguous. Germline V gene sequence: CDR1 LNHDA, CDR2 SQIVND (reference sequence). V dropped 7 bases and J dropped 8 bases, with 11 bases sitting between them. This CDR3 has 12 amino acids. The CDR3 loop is CASTRAEEKLFF. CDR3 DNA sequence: TGTGCCAGTACCCGGGCAGAAGAAAAACTGTTTTTT. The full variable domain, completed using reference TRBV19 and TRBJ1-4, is DGGITQSPKYLFRKEGQNVTLSCEQNLNHDAMYWYRQDPGQGLRLIYYSQIVNDFQKGDIAEGYSVSREKKESFPLTVTSAQKNPTAFYLCASTRAEEKLFFGSGTQLSVL.

The CDR3 spells CASKRTIDTDTQYF. CDR3 DNA: TGTGCCAGCAAACGGACAATCGACACAGATACGCAGTATTTT. The chain uses TRBV5-4 and TRBJ2-3, with D possibly matching TRBD1 (5 bases). Germline CDR1 reads SGHNT; CDR2 reads YYREEE (reference sequence). V lost 6 bases and J 2 bases, leaving 13 bases between the germline ends. The CDR3 has 14 residues. The full variable domain, completed using reference TRBV5-4 and TRBJ2-3, is ETGVTQSPTHLIKTRGQQVTLRCSSQSGHNTVSWYQQALGQGPQFIFQYYREEENGRGNFPPRFSGLQFPNYSSELNVNALELDDSALYLCASKRTIDTDTQYFGPGTRLTVL.